What follows is one TCR beta chain and its context. This record belongs to a study of blood T cell repertoires in COVID-19. Per the original data handling: By means of reference gene primer amplification, nucleated cell counts were estimated. Measured with immunoSEQ multiplex PCR; TCRdb has only the in-frame clones, and not every one. Clonal size and the V and J genes are those of that table, whereas D and trimming came from the DNA. The sample shows almost 300,000 clones, approximately 86% of them seen only once. V gave up 2 bases and J gave up 2 bases; unmatched junction bases: 2. The CDR3 spans 14 residues. CDR1 and CDR2 from the germline V gene are MNHEY and SMNVEV (reference sequence).

This TCR was recovered from a man between 65 and 80 years old with acute or convalescent COVID-19. The V call is TRBV27, the J call TRBJ2-7, with 8 positions matching TRBD1. Sequencing was done on a sample of peripheral blood. CDR3: CASSLRTGPYEQYF. CDR3 coding DNA: TGTGCCAGCAGTTTAAGGACAGGGCCCTACGAGCAGTACTTC.